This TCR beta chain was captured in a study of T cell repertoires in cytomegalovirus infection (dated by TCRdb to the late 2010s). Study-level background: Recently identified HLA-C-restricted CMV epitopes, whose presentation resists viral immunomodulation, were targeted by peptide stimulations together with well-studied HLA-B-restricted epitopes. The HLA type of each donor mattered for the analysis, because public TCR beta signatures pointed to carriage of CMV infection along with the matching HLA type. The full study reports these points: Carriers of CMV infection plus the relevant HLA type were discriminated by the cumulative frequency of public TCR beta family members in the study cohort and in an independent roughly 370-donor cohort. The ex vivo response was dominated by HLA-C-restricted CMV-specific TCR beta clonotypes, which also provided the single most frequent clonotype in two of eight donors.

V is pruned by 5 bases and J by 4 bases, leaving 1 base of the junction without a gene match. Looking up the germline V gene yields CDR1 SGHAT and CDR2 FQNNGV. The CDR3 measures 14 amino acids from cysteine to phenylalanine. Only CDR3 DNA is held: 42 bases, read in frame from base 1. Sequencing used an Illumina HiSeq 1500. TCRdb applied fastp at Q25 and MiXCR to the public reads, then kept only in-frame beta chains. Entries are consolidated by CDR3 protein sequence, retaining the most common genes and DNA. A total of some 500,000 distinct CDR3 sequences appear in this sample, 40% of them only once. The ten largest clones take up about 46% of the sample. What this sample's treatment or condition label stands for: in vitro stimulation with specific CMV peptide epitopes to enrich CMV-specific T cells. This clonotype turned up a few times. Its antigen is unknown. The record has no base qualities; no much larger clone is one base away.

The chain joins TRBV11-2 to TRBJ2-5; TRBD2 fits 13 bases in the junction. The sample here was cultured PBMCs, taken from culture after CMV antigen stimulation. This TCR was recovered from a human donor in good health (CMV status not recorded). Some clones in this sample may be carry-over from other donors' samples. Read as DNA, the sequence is TGTGCCAGCAGCCGGACTAGCGGGGGAGAGACCCAGTACTTC. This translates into CASSRTSGGETQYF.